These 31 T cell receptor beta chains originate from one sample sequenced in a study of CD8+ T cells in alopecia areata. Extracted RNA was reverse transcribed into cDNA, the sequencing template. Using immunoSEQ multiplex PCR, the repertoire was profiled, and TCRdb retains in-frame clones only, with some absent. This repertoire shows about 250,000 clones, about 68% found once; its top ten account for 1% to 1.5%. The sequences come from CD4+ T cells sorted from blood, collected at week 0. These receptors all come from a human donor with alopecia areata.

The J gene is TRBJ1-1, the V gene TRBV10-3, with 7 bases that match TRBD1. The germline V gene has CDR1 ENHRY and CDR2 SYGVKD. Germline trimming cut 5 bases from V and 1 base from J; bases unmatched to any gene: 4. CDR3 length: 14 residues. This CDR3 is CAISKGQTNTEAFF. Here the CDR3 DNA reads TGTGCCATCAGTAAGGGACAGACGAACACTGAAGCTTTCTTT.

The chain combines TRBV29-1 with TRBJ1-2; D gene unclear. CDR1 and CDR2 from the germline V gene are SQVTM and ANQGSEA. V gave up 6 bases and J gave up 0 bases, with 11 bases separating them. The CDR3 covers 13 residues. The CDR3 nucleotides read TGCAGCGTAAACCCCGGGGCTAACTATGGCTACACCTTC. Translation gives CSVNPGANYGYTF.

The rearrangement joins TRBV19 to TRBJ1-5; possibly TRBD1 for D (6 bases). The V gene's germline CDR1 is LNHDA and CDR2 SQIVND (reference sequence). Trimming left V 3 bases short and J 3 bases short, with 12 bases between. This CDR3 is 15 amino acids long. The CDR3 loop reads CASSIPGAVNQPQHF. In DNA form, the CDR3 reads TGTGCCAGTAGTATCCCGGGGGCCGTCAATCAGCCCCAGCATTTT.

This chain joins TRBV5-6 and TRBJ1-1; no firm D call. This CDR3 has 13 residues. V was cut by 8 bases and J by 0 bases, with 11 bases left in between. The germline V gene encodes CDR1 SGHDT and CDR2 YYEEEE. The CDR3 here is CASRRRVNTEAFF. The CDR3 DNA reads as TGTGCCAGTAGGAGGAGGGTGAACACTGAAGCTTTCTTT.

The rearrangement links TRBV6-5 to TRBJ2-3; 7 bases map to TRBD1. Losses at the gene ends were 2 bases for V and 2 bases for J; bases not matched to a gene: 4. The CDR3 consists of 15 residues. Germline CDR1 and CDR2: MNHEY and SVGAGI. In nucleotides, the CDR3 is TGTGCCAGCAGTTACCTAACAGGGGACACAGATACGCAGTATTTT. Its protein is CASSYLTGDTDTQYF.

V and J are TRBV30 and TRBJ2-3, with D hard to call. V lost 5 bases and J lost 4, with 13 bases in between. Germline-derived CDR1 and CDR2 are GTSNPN and SVGIG (reference sequence). The CDR3 has 13 amino acids. The CDR3 coding sequence is TGTGCCTGGCTTAAAGGTTTATCAGATACGCAGTATTTT. Translated, it gives CAWLKGLSDTQYF.

The J gene is TRBJ1-2, the V gene TRBV30; D gene uncertain. Germline CDR1 and CDR2: GTSNPN and SVGIG (reference sequence). The CDR3 spans 12 residues. Trimming cost V 2 bases and J 2 bases, with 6 bases left between them. This chain's CDR3 is CAWSSGNYGYTF. CDR3 nucleotides: TGTGCCTGGAGTTCAGGAAACTATGGCTACACCTTC.

This sequence joins TRBV30 and TRBJ2-2; 7 bases match TRBD2. This CDR3 contains 13 residues. Germline loops: CDR1 GTSNPN, CDR2 SVGIG (reference sequence). The CDR3 nucleotides are TGTGCTGCCCGAGGGGAGGGCACCGGGGAGCTGTTTTTT. Translated, it gives CAARGEGTGELFF.

There are a few counts of this clone. The chain recombines TRBV27 with TRBJ1-5; perhaps TRBD1 as D (6 bases). The CDR3 runs to 13 residues. The V gene lost 3 bases and the J gene lost 4 bases, with 7 bases spanning the gap. Germline CDR1 reads MNHEY; CDR2 reads SMNVEV (reference sequence). This CDR3 is CASSLDRNQPQHF. In DNA, the CDR3 is TGTGCCAGCAGTTTGGACAGAAATCAGCCCCAGCATTTT.

This chain uses TRBV29-1 with TRBJ2-2, with 14 bases identical to TRBD2. V shed 6 bases and J 1 base; nucleotides not matched to a gene: 4. The germline gives CDR1 SQVTM, CDR2 ANQGSEA. The CDR3 totals 16 residues. The DNA of the CDR3 is TGCAGCGTCGGGACTAGCGGGGGCCTGAACACCGGGGAGCTGTTTTTT. Encoded protein: CSVGTSGGLNTGELFF.

V is TRBV29-1 and J is TRBJ1-4, with D hard to call. The CDR3 is 13 residues long. Trimming took 5 bases from V and 3 from J, leaving 10 bases between them. Germline CDR1 SQVTM, CDR2 ANQGSEA. CDR3 DNA: TGCAGCGTTATTGGGCCCGCTAATGAAAAACTGTTTTTT. The encoded protein is CSVIGPANEKLFF.

The chain has TRBV30 and TRBJ1-5, with D possibly matching TRBD1 (5 bases). Germline values: CDR1 GTSNPN, CDR2 SVGIG (reference sequence). V lost 0 bases and J lost 5, with 11 bases in between. The CDR3 sequence is 14 residues long. The CDR3 bases are TGTGCCTGGAGTGTGGGACGGACGGATCAGCCCCAGCATTTT. As protein: CAWSVGRTDQPQHF.

The chain uses TRBV25-1 and TRBJ1-2; unclear D gene. V was trimmed by 5 bases and J by 8 bases, leaving 9 bases between them. The CDR3 is 11 amino acids. The germline V gene has CDR1 MGHDK and CDR2 SYGVNS. This CDR3 reads CASSRGRGYTF. The CDR3, as DNA: TGTGCCAGCAGTCGCGGTCGCGGCTACACCTTC.

This clone has just a few counts. This rearrangement joins TRBV11-2 to TRBJ2-1; D assignment may be TRBD1 or TRBD2 (5 bases each). Trimming took 5 bases from V and 0 from J, leaving 14 bases between them. The CDR3 spans 16 residues. Germline CDR1 is SGHAT and CDR2 is FQNNGV. CDR3 coding DNA: TGTGCCAGCAGCGTCATCCGGGGACCCTCCTACAATGAGCAGTTCTTC. Translating gives CASSVIRGPSYNEQFF.

The chain recombines TRBV5-1 with TRBJ2-7, with TRBD2 matching over 8 bases. This CDR3 has 16 residues. The germline CDR1 and CDR2 sequences are SGHRS and YFSETQ. V gave up 1 base and J gave up 2 bases; unmatched junction bases: 8. The CDR3 sequence is CASSLTSGLLTYEQYF. As DNA, the CDR3 is TGCGCCAGCAGCTTGACTAGCGGACTACTTACCTACGAGCAGTACTTC.

This clone was recorded a few times. The chain couples TRBV2 to TRBJ2-1; D uncertain. Germline CDR1 reads SNHLY; CDR2 reads FYNNEI. V was clipped by 6 bases and J by 7 bases, with 16 bases between them. The CDR3 runs to 14 residues. The CDR3 loop is CASRRGPARNEQFF. In DNA, the CDR3 is TGTGCCAGCAGGCGTGGGCCCGCGAGGAATGAGCAGTTCTTC.

V and J are TRBV5-6 and TRBJ2-1, with D unresolved. Trimming removed 4 bases at V and 1 base at J, with 18 bases between. The length of the CDR3 is 17 residues. CDR1 is SGHDT, CDR2 YYEEEE, per germline. The CDR3 DNA reads TGTGCCAGCAGCCCCCTCGGGTTAGAAGGTTCCTACAATGAGCAGTTCTTC. Its translation: CASSPLGLEGSYNEQFF.

J is TRBJ1-6 and V is TRBV30; D is unresolved. This CDR3 contains 12 residues. Trimming left V 0 bases short and J 14 bases short, with 11 bases between. CDR1 and CDR2 from the germline V gene are GTSNPN and SVGIG (reference sequence). This CDR3 reads CAWSVSELTLHF. The CDR3 bases are TGTGCCTGGAGTGTTTCGGAACTCACCCTCCACTTT.

The chain recombines TRBV30 with TRBJ2-3; TRBD2 might be the D (7 bases). This CDR3 contains 15 residues. V was shortened by 0 bases and J by 5 bases, with 15 bases between the two germline ends. Germline CDR1 GTSNPN, CDR2 SVGIG (reference sequence). Here the CDR3 DNA reads TGTGCCTGGAGTGTATGGGGGGGGCCAAAAGATACGCAGTATTTT. Encoded protein: CAWSVWGGPKDTQYF.

The chain uses TRBV13 and TRBJ2-6; D gene unclear. The CDR3 is 15 residues long. The germline V gene encodes CDR1 PRHDT and CDR2 FYEKMQ (reference sequence). V was clipped by 0 bases and J by 1 base, with 4 bases between them. Here the CDR3 reads CASSLGFSGANVLTF. The CDR3 coding sequence is TGTGCCAGCAGCTTAGGGTTTTCTGGGGCCAACGTCCTGACTTTC.

The rearrangement joins TRBV29-1 to TRBJ2-3; 7 nucleotides line up with TRBD1. This CDR3 region has 14 residues. Trimming at V came to 6 bases and at J to 2 bases, leaving 8 bases not matched to a gene. CDR1 is SQVTM, CDR2 ANQGSEA, per germline. CDR3 protein: CSVGTELHTDTQYF. CDR3 DNA: TGCAGCGTGGGGACAGAACTTCACACAGATACGCAGTATTTT.

This chain links TRBV30 with TRBJ2-7; D might be TRBD1 (5 bases). The germline V and J ends were trimmed by 0 bases and 3 bases, with 12 bases remaining between them. In germline, CDR1 is GTSNPN, CDR2 SVGIG (reference sequence). The CDR3 sequence is 14 residues long. The CDR3 sequence: CAWSVARAGYEQYF. CDR3 nucleotides: TGTGCCTGGAGTGTAGCCAGGGCCGGCTACGAGCAGTACTTC.

The CDR3 protein is CSGSQAKNIQYF. In nucleotides, the CDR3 is TGCAGCGGGTCTCAGGCCAAAAACATTCAGTACTTC. The gene calls are TRBV29-1 and TRBJ2-4; D remains ambiguous. CDR3 length: 12 amino acids. From germline, CDR1 is SQVTM and CDR2 ANQGSEA. V lost 7 bases to trimming and J lost 1 base, with 8 bases between them. Supplemented by reference TRBV29-1 and TRBJ2-4, the full variable domain reads SAVISQKPSRDICQRGTSLTIQCQVDSQVTMMFWYRQQPGQSLTLIATANQGSEATYESGFVIDKFPISRPNLTFSTLTVSNMSPEDSSIYLCSGSQAKNIQYFGAGTRLSVL.

The chain links TRBV4-3 to TRBJ2-1, with D unresolved. Trimming removed 0 bases at V and 8 bases at J, with 8 bases between. Germline CDR1 is LGHNA and CDR2 is YSLEER. The CDR3 covers 13 residues. The CDR3 loop reads CASSQEGIYEQFF. For the CDR3, the DNA is TGCGCCAGCAGCCAAGAAGGGATCTATGAGCAGTTCTTC.

J is TRBJ1-2 and V is TRBV20-1; no clear D. This CDR3 comprises 8 residues. The germline V gene encodes CDR1 DFQATT and CDR2 SNEGSKA (reference sequence). The V end was cut by 6 bases, the J end by 6 bases, with 2 bases between. DNA of the CDR3: TGCAGTGCGCATGGCTACACCTTC. Translated: CSAHGYTF.

This chain joins TRBV4-1 and TRBJ1-4; the D gene is possibly TRBD1 (5 bases). V was clipped by 5 bases and J by 8 bases, with 18 bases between them. This CDR3 spans 15 amino acids. Germline values: CDR1 MGHRA, CDR2 YSYEKL. The CDR3 region is CASSIRGPRGEKLFF. CDR3 bases: TGCGCCAGCAGCATACGGGGTCCACGGGGGGAAAAACTGTTTTTT.

The chain employs TRBV7-9 and TRBJ2-3; TRBD1 matches at 8 bases. This CDR3 region has 13 residues. After removal of 8 bases from V and 4 bases from J, the junction contained 5 bases not matched to a gene. The germline gives CDR1 SEHNR, CDR2 FQNEAQ (reference sequence). The CDR3 region is CASGGTGPDTQYF. CDR3 sequence (DNA): TGTGCCAGCGGGGGGACAGGCCCAGATACGCAGTATTTT.

J is TRBJ2-1 and V is TRBV29-1, with TRBD2 matching over 12 bases. V was pared by 5 bases and J by 5 bases, with 4 bases of the junction left unmatched. Per the germline V gene, CDR1 is SQVTM and CDR2 is ANQGSEA. CDR3 length: 14 residues. Written as DNA, the CDR3 is TGCAGCGTTACTAGCGGGGGGCCCCACAATGAGCAGTTCTTC. It is translated as CSVTSGGPHNEQFF.

The V call is TRBV9, the J call TRBJ2-1; tentatively, D is TRBD1 (5 bases). CDR3 length: 15 amino acids. CDR1 and CDR2 from the germline V gene are SGDLS and YYNGEE. Trimming stripped 0 bases from V and 8 bases from J, with 15 bases between. The DNA for the CDR3 is TGTGCCAGCAGCGTAGCTAGTCGCAGGGTGGATGAGCAGTTCTTC. Amino acids: CASSVASRRVDEQFF.

The chain carries TRBV13 and TRBJ2-2; 7 bases are a match to TRBD1. CDR1 is PRHDT and CDR2 is FYEKMQ in the germline V gene (reference sequence). Germline trimming cut 1 base from V and 9 bases from J; bases unmatched to any gene: 2. The CDR3 has 13 residues. The CDR3 coding sequence is TGTGCCAGCAGCTTAGACAGGGGACGGGAGCTGTTTTTT. It codes for CASSLDRGRELFF.

The chain joins TRBV5-1 to TRBJ1-6; D is possibly TRBD1 (5 bases). Trimming removed 5 bases from V and 6 bases from J, with 18 bases in between. CDR1 and CDR2 from the germline V gene are SGHRS and YFSETQ. The length of the CDR3 is 16 residues. The CDR3 DNA reads as TGCGCCAGCAGGGCCGGGTCCATAGGGGTTAATTCACCCCTCCACTTT. Its translation is CASRAGSIGVNSPLHF.